A selection of T cell receptor beta chains follows, all from one sample in a study of identical twins. MiXCR, run by TCRdb on the 5' RACE reads, gives a single entry per CDR3 protein. The table lists some 900,000 distinct CDR3 sequences, around 12% of them singletons. These data were likewise used in another study, on yellow fever vaccine responses in identical twins.

The sample taken for sequencing was PBMCs. The receptors shown here come from a woman aged 18-29 years in good health. Each CDR3 is given with its conserved first and last residue. D genes are given only for firm matches. Size is stated for part of the rows, as once, few or many counts, or as a class when the clone is expanded.

V gene: TRBV7-6; clone size: few; J gene: TRBJ1-4; D gene: TRBD1; CDR3 DNA: TGTGCCAGCAGATCTACGCAGGGACAGGGTGATGAAAAACTGTTTTTT; CDR3 protein: CASRSTQGQGDEKLFF
V gene: TRBV24-1; clone size: few; J gene: TRBJ2-3; D gene: NA; CDR3 DNA: TGTGCCACCAGTGACCGGCTGGGAAGAGGGGGAGACACAGATACGCAGTATTTT; CDR3 protein: CATSDRLGRGGDTDTQYF
V gene: TRBV20-1; clone size: few; J gene: TRBJ2-3; D gene: TRBD2; CDR3 DNA: TGCAGTGCTAGCCCAACTAGCGGGGGGACCCCGCAGTATTTT; CDR3 protein: CSASPTSGGTPQYF
V gene: TRBV5-1; clone size: NA; J gene: TRBJ1-2; D gene: NA; CDR3 DNA: TGCGCCACCAAGGACGGCAGGGGATTGGACACCTTC; CDR3 protein: CATKDGRGLDTF
V gene: TRBV3-1; clone size: NA; J gene: TRBJ2-1; D gene: NA; CDR3 DNA: TGTGCCAGCAGCCAAACTGGACTGACGAGCTCCTACAATGAGCAGTTCTTC; CDR3 protein: CASSQTGLTSSYNEQFF
V gene: TRBV11-2; clone size: many; J gene: TRBJ2-2; D gene: TRBD1; CDR3 DNA: TGTGCCAGCAGCTCGGGACAGTTAAACACCGGGGAGCTGTTTTTT; CDR3 protein: CASSSGQLNTGELFF
V gene: TRBV15; clone size: few; J gene: TRBJ2-1; D gene: NA; CDR3 DNA: TGTGCCACCAGCAGAGGACCTGGGGTCCATGAGCAGTTCTTC; CDR3 protein: CATSRGPGVHEQFF
V gene: TRBV9; clone size: NA; J gene: TRBJ2-2; D gene: TRBD1; CDR3 DNA: TGTGCCAGCAGCGTCCCGGGGGGACAGGGAGACACCGGGGAGCTGTTTTTT; CDR3 protein: CASSVPGGQGDTGELFF
V gene: TRBV6-1; clone size: few; J gene: TRBJ1-2; D gene: NA; CDR3 DNA: TGTGCCAGCAGTGCCTGGCTTGTAGAGGGTGGCTACACCTTC; CDR3 protein: CASSAWLVEGGYTF
V gene: TRBV2; clone size: few; J gene: TRBJ2-3; D gene: NA; CDR3 DNA: TGTGCCAGCAGTGCCCCAAGCCTTCCCCACAGAGATACGCAGTATTTT; CDR3 protein: CASSAPSLPHRDTQYF
V gene: TRBV20-1; clone size: few; J gene: TRBJ1-2; D gene: TRBD1; CDR3 DNA: TGCAGTGCTAGACCCCTGACAGGGGGCGAAGATGGCTACACCTTC; CDR3 protein: CSARPLTGGEDGYTF
V gene: TRBV29-1; clone size: NA; J gene: TRBJ2-4; D gene: NA; CDR3 DNA: TGCAGCGTCCTAATTTCACGACAGGCAAGAAACATTCAGTACTTC; CDR3 protein: CSVLISRQARNIQYF
V gene: TRBV2; clone size: few; J gene: TRBJ1-1; D gene: TRBD1; CDR3 DNA: TGTGCCAGCAGTGCGACAGGGAACCCGAACACTGAAGCTTTCTTT; CDR3 protein: CASSATGNPNTEAFF
V gene: TRBV14; clone size: few; J gene: TRBJ2-5; D gene: NA; CDR3 DNA: TGTGCCAGCAGCCGAAGTCGACTAGTGGAGACCCAGTACTTC; CDR3 protein: CASSRSRLVETQYF
V gene: TRBV20-1; clone size: NA; J gene: TRBJ1-3; D gene: NA; CDR3 DNA: TGCAGTGCTAGTAGCCAGGCTGGAAACACCATATATTTT; CDR3 protein: CSASSQAGNTIYF
V gene: TRBV12-3/TRBV12-4; clone size: many; J gene: TRBJ1-5; D gene: NA; CDR3 DNA: TGTGCCAGCAATACGGAGTACAATCAGCCCCAGCATTTT; CDR3 protein: CASNTEYNQPQHF
V gene: TRBV5-1; clone size: NA; J gene: TRBJ2-2; D gene: TRBD2; CDR3 DNA: TGCGCCAGCAGCCCGGTAGGACTAGCGGGAGGTAACACCGGGGAGCTGTTTTTT; CDR3 protein: CASSPVGLAGGNTGELFF
V gene: TRBV3-1; clone size: few; J gene: TRBJ2-5; D gene: NA; CDR3 DNA: TGTGCCAGCAGCCCCGCGAGGGGGCAAGAGACCCAGTACTTC; CDR3 protein: CASSPARGQETQYF
V gene: TRBV4-1; clone size: many; J gene: TRBJ2-1; D gene: TRBD1; CDR3 DNA: TGCGCCAGCAGCCCACGGACAGGGACCTACAATGAGCAGTTCTTC; CDR3 protein: CASSPRTGTYNEQFF
V gene: TRBV28; clone size: NA; J gene: TRBJ1-5; D gene: NA; CDR3 DNA: TGTGCCAGCAGTTTGGCCGGCAGGACCGTGAATCAGCCCCAGCATTTT; CDR3 protein: CASSLAGRTVNQPQHF
V gene: TRBV20-1; clone size: many; J gene: TRBJ2-1; D gene: NA; CDR3 DNA: TGCAGTGCACTGGGGGGTATTAACTACAATGAGCAGTTCTTC; CDR3 protein: CSALGGINYNEQFF
V gene: TRBV6-5; clone size: NA; J gene: TRBJ2-1; D gene: TRBD1; CDR3 DNA: TGTGCCAGCAGTTACTCGATGTGGACAGGCGATAATGAGCAGTTCTTC; CDR3 protein: CASSYSMWTGDNEQFF
V gene: TRBV5-1; clone size: few; J gene: TRBJ2-4; D gene: TRBD1; CDR3 DNA: TGCGCCAGCAGCTCGATAACCGGGACAGGACCTTCCAAAAACATTCAGTACTTC; CDR3 protein: CASSSITGTGPSKNIQYF
V gene: TRBV2; clone size: NA; J gene: TRBJ1-1; D gene: NA; CDR3 DNA: TGTGCCAGCAGTGAAAACTCTGGGGATGTCACTGAAGCTTTCTTT; CDR3 protein: CASSENSGDVTEAFF
V gene: TRBV29-1; clone size: few; J gene: TRBJ1-2; D gene: TRBD1; CDR3 DNA: TGCAGCGTCGGGGACAGGGGGCGAAATGGCTACACCTTC; CDR3 protein: CSVGDRGRNGYTF
V gene: TRBV2; clone size: NA; J gene: TRBJ2-3; D gene: NA; CDR3 DNA: TGTGCCAGCAGTGAAGCCGGGGACCCTGGTTTTTTT; CDR3 protein: CASSEAGDPGFF
V gene: TRBV5-1; clone size: few; J gene: TRBJ2-1; D gene: TRBD2; CDR3 DNA: TGCGCCAGCAGCTTGCTTGCTAGCGGGGGTGATGAGCAGTTCTTC; CDR3 protein: CASSLLASGGDEQFF
V gene: TRBV27; clone size: NA; J gene: TRBJ2-2; D gene: NA; CDR3 DNA: TGTGCCAGCAGACGAATTGTGACCGGGGAGCTGTTTTTT; CDR3 protein: CASRRIVTGELFF
V gene: TRBV20-1; clone size: NA; J gene: TRBJ2-2; D gene: NA; CDR3 DNA: TGCAGTGCAGGGGCGAACACCGGGGAGCTGTTTTTT; CDR3 protein: CSAGANTGELFF
V gene: TRBV7-6; clone size: few; J gene: TRBJ2-1; D gene: TRBD1; CDR3 DNA: TGTGCCAGCAGCTTAGAACTGACAGGGACCCATGAGCAGTTCTTC; CDR3 protein: CASSLELTGTHEQFF
V gene: TRBV21-1; clone size: many; J gene: TRBJ2-1; D gene: NA; CDR3 DNA: TGTGCCAGCAGGACAGGGGATAATGAGCAGTTCTTC; CDR3 protein: CASRTGDNEQFF